The T cell receptor (beta chain) described here comes from a study of regulatory T cells in long-lasting Graves disease. Study overall: The study counted Graves' disease as persistent given over 5 years of antithyroid drugs and positive TSH receptor antibodies.

For this clonotype: Its antigen is currently unknown.

The CDR3 contains 13 residues. V was clipped by 4 bases and J by 10 bases, with 13 bases between them. The germline gives CDR1 LGHNA, CDR2 YNFKEQ. Study findings and constraints: Lower TCR diversity was seen in persistent Graves' patients than in newly diagnosed ones. Preferential use of TRBV28, TRBJ1-2 and TRBJ2-5 was seen in persistent disease.

This sample's time point: persistent/refractory GD, antithyroid drugs over 5 years with positive TRAb. There was RNA extracted from PBMCs, and the TCR library was made from it. Building the TCR beta libraries relied on iRepertoire HTBI primers, and CDR3 regions underwent Arm-PCR. Original processing notes: Segment identification across samples yielded roughly 62 TRBV and some 13 TRBJ segments. Via MiXCR, TCRdb re-called the multiplex PCR reads, giving one row per CDR3 protein. These V and J calls rely on TCRdb rather than the paper's analysis. The sample includes about 430,000 distinct CDR3 sequences, 20% to 25% of them seen just once.

This TCR derives from a female donor with Graves disease. The sequencing here drew on peripheral blood mononuclear cells (PBMCs), taken when the disease was refractory, from a patient treated with antithyroid drugs. This chain connects TRBV4-2 to TRBJ1-4, with D maybe TRBD1 (5 bases). The CDR3 DNA follows: TGTGCCAGCAGCCCGGGGGACCTCGCAAAACTGTTTTTT. This sequence encodes CASSPGDLAKLFF.